This T cell receptor beta chain appears in the sequencing data of a study of blood T cell repertoires in COVID-19 (dated by TCRdb to the early 2020s). For the study in its entirety: Samples covering the acute and convalescent phases of COVID-19 were provided by collaborators in the United States, Italy and Spain. The material from the prospective study consisted of cDNA or gDNA derived from T cells, B-cell-depleted T cells, or PBMCs. Subjects who had been exposed to COVID-19, were actively infected with it, or had recovered from it provided the deeply sampled blood TCRbeta repertoires that made up the dataset. The repertoires were released in a freely available public database intended as a resource for research on the immune response to SARS-CoV-2. The samples were drawn from two sources: the first 160 participants of the ongoing ImmuneRACE study, and some 1,300 subjects contributed by 6 global collaborators. A de-identified subject ID, COVID-19 status, age in years and sex were almost always included in the sample metadata. Where available, HLA class I and class II types were obtained from metadata supplied by the sample provider rather than from assay-based typing.

As for this clone: No antigen is known for it. Base qualities are missing; no much larger clone stands one base away.

TCRbeta CDR3 regions were amplified from genomic DNA using the immunoSEQ Assay, a bias-controlled multiplex PCR. Processing in the source paper ran as follows. The number of nucleated cells in each sample was estimated by amplification of reference gene primers within the assay. To quantify the absolute abundance of each unique TCRbeta CDR3 rearrangement, sequence reads were collapsed and filtered. For each sample, productive Simpson clonality was calculated by taking the square root of Simpson's diversity index across productive rearrangements. This is the immuneACCESS table as TCRdb keeps it, with only in-frame sequences that have V and J called. A part of the clones is gone; compared with another copy, unresolved V genes explain less than half, and the rest is unexplained. The V and J calls and the clone size are those of that table, but D and trimming were determined from the DNA. Within this sample are 95,000 to 130,000 clones, with less than 85% of them counted one time only. The top ten clones comprise around 2% of the sample.

The CDR1 and CDR2 encoded by the germline V gene are SGHRS and YFSETQ. At the junction V is shortened by 1 base and J by 2 bases, with 12 bases in between. From the cysteine up to the phenylalanine, the CDR3 has a length of 16 residues. Only the CDR3 DNA stays, 48 bases, in frame from base 1. What the study reported, not specific to this receptor: Clinical and demographic metadata were provided uncurated, with the amount varying by source and participant.

Collaborating institutions collected whole blood in K2EDTA tubes following their own protocols. Collaborator samples were shipped for TCRbeta analysis as frozen whole blood, isolated PBMCs, or DNA extracted from either sample type. The rearrangement joined TRBV5-1 to TRBJ1-4; the D gene remains uncertain. The TCR comes from a man aged 25-40 years with acute or convalescent COVID-19. Sequencing was done on a sample of peripheral blood. The nucleotide sequence is given as TGCGCCAGCAGCTTGTTTGCCCCGGGGACTAATGAAAAACTGTTTTTT. It is translated as CASSLFAPGTNEKLFF.